Below, 22 T cell receptor beta chains from the same sample are listed, as sequenced in a study of T cell repertoires in cytomegalovirus infection. These receptors have no identified antigens. MiXCR, run by TCRdb on the reads, gives a single entry per CDR3 protein. The table lists 380,000 or so distinct CDR3 sequences, nearly 35% of them singletons. The sequenced sample was cultured PBMCs, obtained from culture after CMV antigen stimulation. The receptors were gathered from a human donor in good health (CMV status not recorded). Some clones in this sample may be carry-over from other donors' samples.

The chain employs TRBV20-1 and TRBJ1-2; unclear D gene. Trimming removed 0 bases at V and 4 bases at J, with 12 bases between. The CDR3 spans 14 residues. Per germline, CDR1 DFQATT and CDR2 SNEGSKA (reference sequence). Here the CDR3 DNA reads TGCAGTGCTAGAGATGACGATATAGGCTATGGCTACACCTTC. It encodes CSARDDDIGYGYTF.

CDR3 loop: CATETMTSGTNEQFF. In DNA form, the CDR3 reads TGTGCCACCGAGACGATGACTAGCGGGACCAATGAGCAGTTCTTC. The chain is built from TRBV6-2 or TRBV6-3 and TRBJ2-1; 11 bases are shared with TRBD2. This CDR3 has 15 amino acids. With V trimmed by 10 bases and J by 6 bases, 11 bases remained unmatched. The germline CDR1 and CDR2 sequences are MNHEY and SVGEGT.

V is TRBV20-1 and J is TRBJ1-1; D remains unclear. V lost 0 bases, J lost 4 bases, and 9 bases lay in between. Germline V CDR1 and CDR2: DFQATT, SNEGSKA (reference sequence). This CDR3 is built from 13 residues. Here the CDR3 reads CSARDGGSTEAFF. DNA for the CDR3: TGCAGTGCTAGAGATGGAGGGTCCACTGAAGCTTTCTTT.

The chain's CDR3 is CASSYSTGQGYGYTF. The CDR3 coding sequence is TGTGCCAGCAGTTACTCGACCGGACAGGGTTATGGCTACACCTTC. The rearrangement uses TRBV6-5 and TRBJ1-2; the match to TRBD1 covers 8 bases. Germline assignment: CDR1 MNHEY and CDR2 SVGAGI. The CDR3 is 15 amino acids. The V gene end was trimmed by 0 bases and the J gene end by 5 bases; junction bases not matched to a gene: 5.

This chain connects TRBV19 to TRBJ1-2; D is unclear. Germline-derived CDR1 and CDR2 are LNHDA and SQIVND (reference sequence). This CDR3 is built from 12 residues. Trimming removed 8 bases at V and 8 bases at J, with 15 bases between. CDR3 residues: CASATALGGYTF. In nucleotides, the CDR3 is TGTGCCAGTGCGACCGCTTTGGGGGGCTACACCTTC.

This clonotype turned up a few times. The V gene is TRBV12-3 or TRBV12-4, the J gene TRBJ1-1; TRBD1 agrees at 8 bases. J was trimmed by 4 bases and V by 3 bases; bases with no gene match: 7. The length of the CDR3 is 15 residues. This CDR3 reads CASSLSQGATTEAFF. The DNA of the CDR3 is TGTGCCAGCAGTTTGTCGCAGGGGGCGACCACTGAAGCTTTCTTT.

The CDR3 nucleotides are TGTGCCAGCAGTCGAGGGACAGCCAATTCACCCCTCCACTTT. Its translation is CASSRGTANSPLHF. The chain couples TRBV7-8 to TRBJ1-6, with 7 nucleotides matching TRBD1. With 6 bases clipped from V and 7 bases from J, the junction kept 6 bases outside the gene matches. The germline gives CDR1 SGHVS, CDR2 FQNEAQ. The CDR3 contains 14 residues. Full variable domain (missing parts from reference TRBV7-8 and TRBJ1-6): GAGVSQSPRYKVAKRGQDVALRCDPISGHVSLFWYQQALGQGPEFLTYFQNEAQLDKSGLPSDRFFAERPEGSVSTLKIQRTQQEDSAVYLCASSRGTANSPLHFGNGTRLTVT.

This sequence joins TRBV6-1 and TRBJ1-5, with 10 nucleotides matching TRBD1. The CDR3 totals 16 residues. J lost 5 bases, V lost 6 bases, and 10 bases had no gene match. The germline V gene has CDR1 MNHNS and CDR2 SASEGT. For the CDR3, the DNA is TGTGCCAGCAGGAGACAGGGGGCTTATTCGGATCAGCCCCAGCATTTT. It encodes CASRRQGAYSDQPQHF.

This clonotype has more than one count but fewer than ten. The rearrangement links TRBV7-9 to TRBJ1-4; D remains unclear. Trimming shortened V by 1 base and J by 8 bases, and 8 bases separated the two germline ends. The CDR3 contains 13 residues. Germline V lookup: CDR1 SEHNR, CDR2 FQNEAQ (reference sequence). CDR3 coding DNA: TGTGCCAGCAGCTTAGGGGAGGAAGAAAAACTGTTTTTT. Its protein is CASSLGEEEKLFF.

This sequence joins TRBV4-3 and TRBJ2-3; weak D call: TRBD2 (5 bases). V dropped 3 bases and J dropped 0 bases, with 7 bases sitting between them. This CDR3 has 14 amino acids. Germline V CDR1 and CDR2: LGHNA, YSLEER. CDR3 coding DNA: TGCGCCAGCAGCCAGGGGAGCAGCACAGATACGCAGTATTTT. It translates to CASSQGSSTDTQYF.

This clonotype came up many times. This chain connects TRBV7-9 to TRBJ1-1; 9 bases map to TRBD1. Germline CDR1 is SEHNR and CDR2 is FQNEAQ (reference sequence). V was clipped by 0 bases and J by 2 bases; unmatched bases: 4. The CDR3 runs 16 residues. CDR3 protein: CASSLAPGQGNTEAFF. Written as DNA, the CDR3 is TGTGCCAGCAGCTTAGCCCCGGGACAGGGCAACACTGAAGCTTTCTTT.

This clonotype has ten or more counts. The chain carries TRBV7-2 and TRBJ1-2, with D maybe TRBD1 (6 bases). The CDR3 is made up of 17 amino acids. Germline CDR1 and CDR2: SGHTA and FQGNSA. V lost 1 base to trimming and J lost 4 bases, with 19 bases between them. DNA for the CDR3: TGTGCCAGCAGCTTAGGATTGGGGGGGCGTCAGTCCTATGGCTACACCTTC. Its translation: CASSLGLGGRQSYGYTF.

The chain recombines TRBV6-1 with TRBJ1-2, with 8 nucleotides matching TRBD1. Germline V CDR1 and CDR2: MNHNS, SASEGT. The CDR3 spans 17 residues. J was trimmed by 5 bases and V by 7 bases; bases with no gene match: 18. The CDR3 sequence is CASTQGAGDYVGYGYTF. The CDR3 DNA follows: TGTGCCAGCACCCAGGGGGCCGGAGACTACGTCGGATATGGCTACACCTTC.

This clonotype came up a few times. The rearrangement links TRBV20-1 to TRBJ1-1; 9 positions agree with TRBD1. Per germline, CDR1 DFQATT and CDR2 SNEGSKA (reference sequence). The CDR3 runs to 12 residues. V shed 4 bases and J 8 bases; nucleotides not matched to a gene: 5. The CDR3 DNA sequence: TGCAGTGCTACCGGGACAGGGTACGAAGCTTTCTTT. It yields the protein CSATGTGYEAFF.

V gene TRBV15 combines with J gene TRBJ2-3; perhaps TRBD1 as D (6 bases). CDR1 is LNHNV, CDR2 YYDKDF, per germline (reference sequence). V lost 0 bases and J lost 3, with 19 bases in between. CDR3 length: 18 amino acids. The CDR3 spells CATSRDRVGAVATDTQYF. CDR3 bases: TGTGCCACCAGCAGAGATCGGGTGGGGGCTGTGGCGACAGATACGCAGTATTTT.

The chain combines TRBV20-1 with TRBJ2-3, with 12 nucleotides matching TRBD2. V dropped 2 bases and J dropped 6; count of bases not matched to a gene: 9. In germline, CDR1 is DFQATT, CDR2 SNEGSKA (reference sequence). The CDR3 is made up of 16 amino acids. The CDR3 DNA reads TGCAGTGCTAGATTAAAGACTAGCGGGAGATACGATACGCAGTATTTT. Its translation is CSARLKTSGRYDTQYF.

This chain connects TRBV11-2 to TRBJ2-1; 8 bases line up with TRBD2. The CDR3 loop spans 19 amino acids. Germline CDR1 is SGHAT and CDR2 is FQNNGV. Trimming at V came to 1 base and at J to 1 base, leaving 12 bases not matched to a gene. The CDR3 bases are TGTGCCAGCAGCTTAGTACCAGCGGGGGCCCCAAATTCCTACAATGAGCAGTTCTTC. Translating it yields CASSLVPAGAPNSYNEQFF. Supplemented by reference TRBV11-2 and TRBJ2-1, the full variable domain reads EAGVAQSPRYKIIEKRQSVAFWCNPISGHATLYWYQQILGQGPKLLIQFQNNGVVDDSQLPKDRFSAERLKGVDSTLKIQPAKLEDSAVYLCASSLVPAGAPNSYNEQFFGPGTRLTVL.

This clonotype was seen a handful of times. The chain uses TRBV7-9 and TRBJ2-5, with 8 bases identical to TRBD1. The CDR3 extends over 15 amino acids. CDR1 and CDR2 from the germline V gene are SEHNR and FQNEAQ (reference sequence). V lost 4 bases and J lost 5; bases outside the gene matches: 9. CDR3 protein: CASSSGQGVWETQYF. CDR3 sequence (DNA): TGTGCCAGCAGCTCCGGACAGGGAGTATGGGAGACCCAGTACTTC. Looking up the rest from reference TRBV7-9 and TRBJ2-5 gives the full variable domain: DTGVSQNPRHKITKRGQNVTFRCDPISEHNRLYWYRQTLGQGPEFLTYFQNEAQLEKSRLLSDRFSAERPKGSFSTLEIQRTEQGDSAMYLCASSSGQGVWETQYFGPGTRLLVL.

The CDR3 DNA follows: TGTGCCAGCAGCCCAGGACAGTTTAATTCACCCCTCCACTTT. Translation gives CASSPGQFNSPLHF. The chain couples TRBV7-2 to TRBJ1-6; a possible D gene is TRBD1 (6 bases). Looked up from germline, CDR1 is SGHTA and CDR2 is FQGNSA. V was trimmed by 5 bases and J by 6 bases, leaving 11 bases between them. CDR3 length: 14 residues.

This chain uses TRBV6-2 or TRBV6-3 with TRBJ1-2; D not certain. The ends were cut back, 0 bases at V and 5 bases at J, with 10 bases in the middle. Germline values: CDR1 MNHEY, CDR2 SVGEGT. This CDR3 is 14 amino acids long. The CDR3 sequence: CASSYSMGSYGYTF. The DNA for the CDR3 is TGTGCCAGCAGTTACTCGATGGGGAGTTATGGCTACACCTTC.

The chain recombines TRBV27 with TRBJ2-3, with D perhaps TRBD2 (5 bases). This CDR3 spans 18 amino acids. V was shortened by 8 bases and J by 0 bases, with 24 bases between the two germline ends. Germline CDR1 and CDR2: MNHEY and SMNVEV (reference sequence). CDR3 sequence reads: CASRRLLAHSSSTDTQYF. The CDR3 DNA reads as TGTGCCAGCCGAAGATTGCTAGCCCATTCCTCTAGCACAGATACGCAGTATTTT.

This clonotype was recorded a few times. The rearrangement joins TRBV11-2 to TRBJ2-5; 9 bases agree with TRBD2. CDR3 size: 14 residues. From germline, CDR1 is SGHAT and CDR2 FQNNGV. J was trimmed by 5 bases and V by 5 bases; bases with no gene match: 6. The chain's CDR3 is CASSGSAGGETQYF. The CDR3 DNA reads as TGTGCCAGCAGCGGAAGTGCGGGAGGGGAGACCCAGTACTTC.